This T cell receptor (beta chain) was identified during a study of CD8 T cells in ankylosing spondylitis. The study, taken as a whole, reports: Significantly higher representation of disease-linked clones was reported for matched ankylosing spondylitis synovial fluid. A TCR beta motif of several highly homologous variants seemed to mark ankylosing spondylitis blood.

Germline loops: CDR1 KGHSH, CDR2 LQKENI. Trimming at V came to 6 bases and at J to 2 bases, leaving 7 bases not matched to a gene. The CDR3 totals 16 residues. This clonotype was observed many times. Its antigen is as yet unknown. Quantitative 5'-RACE with molecular barcodes was used to make the TCR beta libraries. A single record per CDR3 protein comes from TCRdb applying MiXCR to the 5' RACE reads. The table has some 250,000 distinct CDR3 sequences, around 9.1% seen once; the top ten hold 6.5% to 7%. This sequence joins TRBV18 and TRBJ2-2, with 9 bases aligning to TRBD2. Source material: blood, either unsorted or a sorted T cell fraction (not recorded which). This clonotype was sampled from a male donor with ankylosing spondylitis or in good health (not recorded which). As DNA, the CDR3 is TGTGCCAGCTCCCTCATAGCGGGGGCTAACACCGGGGAGCTGTTTTTT. Residues: CASSLIAGANTGELFF.